This T cell receptor beta chain was recorded in a study of metastatic and nonmetastatic thyroid tumors. Looking at the study overall: Repertoires were compared across blood and tumor or nodule tissue from malignant and benign thyroid patients.

V was pared by 8 bases and J by 0 bases, with 11 bases between. The CDR3 sequence is 14 residues long. Germline CDR1 MNHNS, CDR2 SASEGT. As originally analysed: Construction of a distant-metastasis classifier for papillary thyroid cancer relied on CDR3 differences across clinicopathological groups. MiXCR re-clonotyped the PCR reads for TCRdb. The V and J calls shown here were made by TCRdb, not taken from the authors' results. The sample contains 25,000 to 35,000 clones, roughly 25% of which appear only once. Findings and caveats of the study: Across blood and tumor, TCR beta diversity in malignant thyroid tumors was reportedly significantly higher than in benign nodules.

In its sample, this clone was seen many times. What it binds is unknown. There were no patients who had received any treatment before thyroid surgery. The sequence was collected from a female donor with papillary thyroid cancer or a benign thyroid nodule (not recorded which). Some clones in this sample may be carry-over from other donors' samples. Sequenced material: blood. This chain joins TRBV6-1 and TRBJ1-5; D is uncertain. CDR3 protein: CASEDPHSNQPQHF. The CDR3 DNA reads TGTGCCAGCGAAGATCCACATAGCAATCAGCCCCAGCATTTT.